Here is one TCR beta chain with its context. Sequenced by immunoSEQ multiplex PCR; TCRdb stores in-frame clones only, minus some. Of approximately 150,000 clones in the sample, 80% to 85% are singletons; the top ten hold approximately 10%. The sample belongs to a study of blood T cell repertoires in COVID-19. Background on the study: Some COVID-19 samples were acute and others convalescent; all came from the United States, Italy and Spain. Sample material is recorded as cDNA or gDNA derived from T cells, B-cell-depleted T cells, or PBMCs.

The length of the CDR3 is 18 residues. V shed 6 bases and J 1 base; nucleotides not matched to a gene: 11. The germline V gene encodes CDR1 SGHRS and CDR2 YFSETQ. What was sequenced was peripheral blood. The rearrangement uses TRBV5-1 and TRBJ2-6; 9 nucleotides match TRBD1. The receptor was isolated from a man in his 70s with active or convalescent COVID-19. DNA for the CDR3: TGCGCCAGCACTTCGTCCGTGACAGGGGGGTCTGGGGCCAACGTCCTGACTTTC. This sequence encodes CASTSSVTGGSGANVLTF.